The rows below give T cell receptor beta chains drawn from one sample of a study of T cells in Graves' hyperthyroidism and ophthalmopathy. MiXCR, run by TCRdb on the multiplex PCR reads, gives a single entry per CDR3 protein. The data show around 300,000 distinct CDR3 sequences, with about 20% seen just once and 50% to 75% held by the top ten. Material: blood. The source of these receptors is a man aged 25 to 40 with Graves' ophthalmopathy. The CDR3 runs from the conserved cysteine through the conserved F or W. The D gene is left open where the match is weak. For some rows the clone size is stated as once, few or many, or as a class when expanded; others skip it.

J gene | clone size | D gene | CDR3 length | V gene | CDR3 protein | CDR3 DNA
TRBJ2-7 | - | TRBD2 | 15 | TRBV15 | CATSRRTAGAYEQYF | TGTGCCACCAGCCGAAGGACCGCGGGAGCCTACGAGCAGTACTTC
TRBJ2-3 | - | TRBD1 | 15 | TRBV2 | CATSDPTGAGDTQYF | TGTGCCACCAGTGATCCGACAGGGGCCGGAGATACGCAGTATTTT
TRBJ2-7 | - | TRBD2 | 16 | TRBV28 | CASIGTSGSGTHEQYF | TGTGCCAGCATAGGGACTAGCGGGAGTGGTACCCACGAGCAGTACTTC
TRBJ2-7 | - | - | 13 | TRBV9 | CASSLEASYEQYF | TGTGCCAGCAGCTTGGAGGCGTCCTACGAGCAGTACTTC
TRBJ2-5 | few | TRBD1 | 16 | TRBV5-1 | CASSLRKAGGMETQYF | TGCGCCAGCAGCTTGCGGAAGGCAGGGGGCATGGAGACCCAGTACTTC
TRBJ2-3 | few | TRBD2 | 17 | TRBV10-3 | CAISDEGSGRALDTQYF | TGTGCCATCAGTGACGAGGGTAGCGGGAGGGCCCTAGATACGCAGTATTTT
TRBJ2-1 | few | TRBD2 | 15 | TRBV6-1 | CASSLSGSQVNEQFF | TGTGCCAGCAGTCTTAGCGGGAGTCAGGTCAATGAGCAGTTCTTC
TRBJ1-5 | - | - | 14 | TRBV6-2/TRBV6-3 | CASSYTAPDQPQHF | TGTGCCAGCAGTTACACGGCCCCAGATCAGCCCCAGCATTTT
TRBJ2-1 | few | TRBD1 | 20 | TRBV13 | CASSPPGQGLVLEILDEQFF | TGTGCCAGCAGCCCTCCGGGACAGGGTTTGGTGCTAGAAATCCTGGATGAGCAGTTCTTC
TRBJ1-1 | once | TRBD1 | 15 | TRBV6-1 | CASRKAGTGGTEAFF | TGTGCCAGCAGGAAGGCCGGGACAGGGGGCACTGAAGCTTTCTTT
TRBJ2-2 | many | TRBD2 | 16 | TRBV5-1 | CASSPAAGGSTGELFF | TGCGCCAGCAGCCCGGCAGCGGGAGGGTCCACCGGGGAGCTGTTTTTT
TRBJ1-5 | - | - | 13 | TRBV6-1 | CASSGRSNQPQHF | TGTGCCAGCAGTGGGCGTAGCAATCAGCCCCAGCATTTT
TRBJ2-7 | few | - | 12 | TRBV6-1 | CASSRGQFEQYF | TGTGCCAGCAGCCGTGGACAGTTCGAGCAGTACTTC
TRBJ2-7 | - | - | 13 | TRBV28 | CASTWTSTYEQYF | TGTGCCAGCACCTGGACATCAACCTACGAGCAGTACTTC
TRBJ2-2 | - | - | 13 | TRBV10-1 | CASSRDSTGELLF | TGCGCCAGCAGTCGTGATTCCACCGGGGAGCTGCTTTTT
TRBJ2-2 | - | TRBD2 | 16 | TRBV3-1 | CATARTSVTNTGELFF | TGTGCCACTGCTCGGACTAGCGTAACGAACACCGGGGAGCTGTTTTTT
TRBJ1-1 | many | - | 13 | TRBV2 | CASSFLPGTEAFF | TGTGCCAGCAGTTTTCTTCCGGGGACTGAAGCTTTCTTT
TRBJ1-2 | many | - | 12 | TRBV12-3/TRBV12-4 | CASSRRYYGYTF | TGTGCCAGCAGCCGTCGGTACTATGGCTACACCTTC
TRBJ2-1 | - | TRBD1 | 12 | TRBV11-1 | CASGTGYNEQFF | TGTGCCAGTGGGACAGGGTACAATGAGCAGTTCTTC
TRBJ2-1 | - | TRBD2 | 16 | TRBV28 | CASSPPWGRAWNEQFF | TGTGCCAGCAGTCCCCCCTGGGGGAGGGCCTGGAATGAGCAGTTCTTC
TRBJ1-2 | - | - | 11 | TRBV29-1 | CSFGGRDGYTF | TGCAGCTTCGGGGGAAGAGATGGCTACACCTTC
TRBJ2-1 | few | - | 12 | TRBV10-1 | CASSPTGQFQFF | TGCGCCAGCAGTCCGACAGGCCAGTTTCAGTTCTTC
TRBJ1-5 | few | - | 16 | TRBV6-1 | CASSNSISTGNQPQHF | TGTGCCAGCAGTAACTCCATCTCGACAGGCAATCAGCCCCAGCATTTT
TRBJ2-3 | many | TRBD1 | 15 | TRBV30 | CAATPGQSSTDTQYF | TGTGCCGCTACCCCGGGACAGAGCAGCACAGATACGCAGTATTTT
TRBJ2-1 | - | - | 16 | TRBV11-1 | CASSSSTNREYNEQFF | TGTGCCAGCAGCTCCTCTACTAACAGGGAGTACAATGAGCAGTTCTTC
TRBJ2-7 | many | TRBD1 | 14 | TRBV13 | CASSTGQNSYEQYF | TGTGCCAGCAGCACGGGACAGAACTCCTACGAGCAGTACTTC
TRBJ2-5 | once | - | 13 | TRBV11-1 | CASRRGNKETQYF | TGTGCCAGCAGGAGGGGCAACAAGGAGACCCAGTACTTC
TRBJ2-2 | - | TRBD2 | 16 | TRBV5-1 | CASTWTSGRSGGELFF | TGCGCCAGCACCTGGACTAGCGGGAGGTCTGGCGGGGAGCTGTTTTTT
TRBJ2-3 | few | - | 14 | TRBV28 | CASVPDSPTDTQYF | TGTGCCAGCGTCCCGGATTCGCCGACAGATACGCAGTATTTT
TRBJ2-3 | - | - | 18 | TRBV7-3 | CASSSNRGGRLSTDTQYF | TGTGCCAGCAGCTCTAACAGGGGCGGGAGGCTTAGCACAGATACGCAGTATTTT
TRBJ2-7 | - | TRBD1 | 12 | TRBV29-1 | CSGGQGIYEQYF | TGCAGCGGCGGACAGGGGATCTACGAGCAGTACTTC
TRBJ2-3 | few | - | 15 | TRBV7-6 | CASSLVDGNTDTQYF | TGTGCCAGCAGCTTAGTTGACGGAAACACAGATACGCAGTATTTT
TRBJ2-1 | - | TRBD2 | 19 | TRBV7-8 | CASSLALRLAGGTYNEQFF | TGTGCCAGCAGCTTAGCTCTTAGGCTAGCGGGCGGGACCTACAATGAGCAGTTCTTC
TRBJ2-3 | few | TRBD2 | 16 | TRBV20-1 | CSAGALSGGGPDTQYF | TGCAGTGCTGGGGCCCTGAGCGGGGGCGGGCCAGATACGCAGTATTTT
TRBJ2-4 | few | - | 15 | TRBV28 | CASSSQILAKNIQYF | TGTGCCAGCAGTTCTCAGATCCTAGCCAAAAACATTCAGTACTTC
TRBJ2-2 | few | - | 13 | TRBV5-6 | CASSRPRYGELFF | TGTGCCAGCAGCAGACCCCGATACGGGGAGCTGTTTTTT
TRBJ2-5 | - | TRBD2 | 14 | TRBV11-1 | CASSLAVGGETQYF | TGTGCCAGCAGCTTAGCCGTCGGGGGGGAGACCCAGTACTTC
TRBJ2-3 | once | - | 16 | TRBV7-9 | CASSSLRFGNDHTQYF | TGTGCCAGCAGCTCACTGCGTTTCGGCAATGATCATACGCAGTATTTT
TRBJ2-7 | few | TRBD1 | 18 | TRBV28 | CASSTSTFRQGAPYGQYF | TGTGCCAGCAGTACCTCAACGTTTAGACAGGGGGCGCCCTACGGGCAGTACTTC
TRBJ2-3 | few | - | 13 | TRBV5-1 | CASGDWGTDTQYF | TGCGCCAGCGGCGACTGGGGCACAGATACGCAGTATTTT
TRBJ1-3 | many | - | 17 | TRBV11-2 | CASSLEIGAGGGNTIYF | TGTGCCAGCAGCTTAGAGATCGGCGCAGGCGGTGGAAACACCATATATTTT
TRBJ2-7 | few | - | 15 | TRBV6-9 | CASSYRDSSSYEQYF | TGTGCCAGCAGTTACCGGGACTCCAGCTCCTACGAGCAGTACTTC
TRBJ2-1 | many | TRBD2 | 17 | TRBV27 | CASNPGAWREGTGEQFF | TGTGCCAGCAACCCTGGAGCATGGCGGGAGGGTACGGGTGAGCAGTTCTTC
TRBJ2-7 | - | TRBD2 | 16 | TRBV5-1 | CASSLGTSGISYEQYF | TGCGCCAGCAGCTTGGGGACTAGCGGGATCTCCTACGAGCAGTACTTC
TRBJ2-2 | many | TRBD2 | 15 | TRBV2 | CASSDILAGSGELFF | TGTGCCAGCAGTGATATACTAGCGGGATCCGGGGAGCTGTTTTTT
TRBJ2-1 | many | TRBD2 | 15 | TRBV20-1 | CSASRAGGLSNEQFF | TGCAGTGCTAGTCGAGCGGGGGGCCTAAGCAATGAGCAGTTCTTC
TRBJ1-5 | - | TRBD1 | 13 | TRBV28 | CASRGTGIQPQHF | TGTGCCAGCAGAGGGACAGGGATACAGCCCCAGCATTTT
TRBJ2-2 | few | TRBD1 | 16 | TRBV5-1 | CASSVGQGLGVGELFF | TGCGCCAGCAGCGTGGGACAGGGTTTAGGTGTCGGGGAGCTGTTTTTT
TRBJ2-7 | few | - | 16 | TRBV30 | CAWSMEEQTPNYEQYF | TGTGCCTGGAGTATGGAGGAACAGACCCCAAACTACGAGCAGTACTTC
TRBJ1-3 | few | - | 14 | TRBV11-2 | CASSPGTVGNTIYF | TGTGCCAGCAGCCCCGGGACCGTCGGAAACACCATATATTTT
TRBJ2-5 | many | - | 15 | TRBV18 | CASSPESPYEETQYF | TGTGCCAGCTCACCAGAAAGTCCGTACGAGGAGACCCAGTACTTC
TRBJ2-1 | few | TRBD1 | 16 | TRBV7-9 | CASSPLWGQGSNEQFF | TGTGCCAGCAGCCCACTTTGGGGACAGGGGAGTAATGAGCAGTTCTTC
TRBJ2-5 | - | - | 11 | TRBV27 | CVSSFGGPQYF | TGTGTCAGCAGTTTTGGCGGACCTCAGTACTTC
TRBJ2-5 | many | - | 13 | TRBV11-2 | CASSPLRVGTQYF | TGTGCCAGCAGCCCCCTCAGGGTGGGGACCCAGTACTTC
TRBJ2-7 | many | TRBD1 | 15 | TRBV18 | CASSPTGGLPYEQYF | TGTGCCAGCTCACCAACAGGGGGACTGCCCTACGAGCAGTACTTC
TRBJ2-3 | - | - | 15 | TRBV4-2 | CASSQGREGTDTQYF | TGTGCCAGCAGCCAAGGGCGGGAAGGGACAGATACGCAGTATTTT
TRBJ2-7 | - | TRBD2 | 15 | TRBV20-1 | CSARDPRGRGHEQYF | TGCAGTGCTAGAGACCCTCGCGGGAGGGGCCACGAGCAGTACTTC
TRBJ2-7 | - | - | 19 | TRBV11-3 | CASSLDLFPPRRESPEQYF | TGTGCCAGCAGCTTAGACCTATTCCCCCCGCGCAGGGAGTCACCCGAGCAGTACTTC
TRBJ2-2 | many | - | 12 | TRBV7-9 | CASSPSPGELFF | TGTGCCAGCAGCCCCTCCCCCGGGGAGCTGTTTTTT